This T cell receptor beta chain was sequenced during a study of molecular identifiers for immune sequencing clone quantification. Overall study findings and caveats: More than 97% of effector molecules, versus under 1% of naive-cell molecules, belonged to clones above 20 RNA copies.

This clonotype was counted a few times. Its antigen is currently unknown. The CDR3 sequence is 15 residues long. Germline assignment: CDR1 DFQATT and CDR2 SNEGSKA (reference sequence). With V trimmed by 3 bases and J by 7 bases, 15 bases remained unmatched. Preparation of the bulk TCR libraries relied on previously described methods and listed TCR primers. MiXCR, run by TCRdb on the PCR reads, gives a single entry per CDR3 protein. The top ten hold around 0.7% of the sample, which has a few hundred thousand distinct CDR3 sequences, about 23% seen once. Construction of naive CD8 libraries employed 20,000 to 1,000,000 sorted cells together with 10%, 30% or 50% RNA.

V gene TRBV20-1 combines with J gene TRBJ2-7, with TRBD2 matching over 7 bases. Sequences were obtained from naive CD8+ T cells from blood, with Jurkat cell RNA spiked in. Stated subset: FACS-sorted CD8+CD4-CCR7+CD45RA+ naive T cells. The receptor was isolated from a human donor in good health. Some libraries in this study had Jurkat cell RNA spiked in. CDR3 sequence (DNA): TGCAGTGCTAGTTGGGCTAGCGGACGACCTGGAGAGCAGTACTTC. This sequence encodes CSASWASGRPGEQYF.